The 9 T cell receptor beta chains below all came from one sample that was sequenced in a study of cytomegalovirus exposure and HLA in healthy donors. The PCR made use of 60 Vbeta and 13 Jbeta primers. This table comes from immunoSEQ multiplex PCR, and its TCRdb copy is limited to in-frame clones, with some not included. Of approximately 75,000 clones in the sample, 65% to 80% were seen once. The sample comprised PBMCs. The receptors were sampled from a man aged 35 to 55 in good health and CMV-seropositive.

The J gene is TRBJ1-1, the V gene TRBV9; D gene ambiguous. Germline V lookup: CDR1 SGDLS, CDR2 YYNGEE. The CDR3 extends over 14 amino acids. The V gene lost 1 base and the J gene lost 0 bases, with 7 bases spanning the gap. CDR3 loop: CASSVTGVNTEAFF. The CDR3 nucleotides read TGTGCCAGCAGCGTAACGGGTGTGAACACTGAAGCTTTCTTT.

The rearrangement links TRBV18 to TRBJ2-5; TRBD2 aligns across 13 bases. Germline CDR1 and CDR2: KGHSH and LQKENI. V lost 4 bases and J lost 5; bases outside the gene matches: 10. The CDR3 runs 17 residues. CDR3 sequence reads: CASSLSRTSGGRETQYF. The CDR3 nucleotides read TGTGCCAGCTCACTATCTCGGACTAGCGGGGGCCGGGAGACCCAGTACTTC.

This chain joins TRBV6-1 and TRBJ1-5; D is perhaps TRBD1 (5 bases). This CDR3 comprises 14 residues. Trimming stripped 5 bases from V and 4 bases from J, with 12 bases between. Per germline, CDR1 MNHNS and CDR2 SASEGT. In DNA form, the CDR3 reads TGTGCCAGCAGTCGGGGGGATTGGAATCAGCCCCAGCATTTT. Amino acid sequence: CASSRGDWNQPQHF.

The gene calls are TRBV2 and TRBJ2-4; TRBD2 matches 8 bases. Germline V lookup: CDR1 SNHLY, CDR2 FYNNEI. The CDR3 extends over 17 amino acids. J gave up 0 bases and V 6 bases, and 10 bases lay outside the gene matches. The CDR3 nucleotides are TGTGCCAGCAGCCGTAGCGGGGTGTTTTTAGCCAAAAACATTCAGTACTTC. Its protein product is CASSRSGVFLAKNIQYF.

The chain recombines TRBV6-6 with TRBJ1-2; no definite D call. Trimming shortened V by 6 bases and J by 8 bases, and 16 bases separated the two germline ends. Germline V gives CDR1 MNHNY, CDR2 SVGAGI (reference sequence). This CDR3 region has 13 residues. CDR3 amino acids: CASSTPETRGYTF. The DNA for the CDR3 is TGTGCCAGCAGCACTCCGGAGACGAGGGGCTACACCTTC.

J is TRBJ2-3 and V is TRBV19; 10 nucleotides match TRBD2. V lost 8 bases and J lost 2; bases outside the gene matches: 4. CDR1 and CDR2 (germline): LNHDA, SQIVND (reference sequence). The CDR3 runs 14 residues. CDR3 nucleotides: TGTGCCAGTCGGACTAGCGGAAACACAGATACGCAGTATTTT. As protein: CASRTSGNTDTQYF. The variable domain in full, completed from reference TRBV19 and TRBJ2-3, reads DGGITQSPKYLFRKEGQNVTLSCEQNLNHDAMYWYRQDPGQGLRLIYYSQIVNDFQKGDIAEGYSVSREKKESFPLTVTSAQKNPTAFYLCASRTSGNTDTQYFGPGTRLTVL.

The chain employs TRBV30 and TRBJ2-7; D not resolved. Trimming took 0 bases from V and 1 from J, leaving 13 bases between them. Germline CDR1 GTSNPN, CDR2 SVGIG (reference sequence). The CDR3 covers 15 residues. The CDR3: CAWSVPGFSSYEQYF. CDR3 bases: TGTGCCTGGAGTGTACCAGGATTTAGTTCCTACGAGCAGTACTTC.

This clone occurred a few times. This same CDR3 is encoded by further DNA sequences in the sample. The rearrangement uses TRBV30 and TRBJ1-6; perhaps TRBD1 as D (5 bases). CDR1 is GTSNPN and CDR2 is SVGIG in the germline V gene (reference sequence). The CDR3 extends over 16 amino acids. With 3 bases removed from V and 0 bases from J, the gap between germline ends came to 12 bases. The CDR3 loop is CAWSRQRSSYNSPLHF. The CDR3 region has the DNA TGTGCCTGGAGCCGACAGCGAAGCTCCTATAATTCACCCCTCCACTTT.

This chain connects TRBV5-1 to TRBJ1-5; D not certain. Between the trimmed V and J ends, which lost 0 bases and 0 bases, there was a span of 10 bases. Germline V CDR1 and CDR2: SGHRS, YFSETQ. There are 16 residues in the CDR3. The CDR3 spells CASSLGHIDSNQPQHF. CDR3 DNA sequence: TGCGCCAGCAGCTTGGGACACATCGATAGCAATCAGCCCCAGCATTTT. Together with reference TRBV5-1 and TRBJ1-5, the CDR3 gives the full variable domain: KAGVTQTPRYLIKTRGQQVTLSCSPISGHRSVSWYQQTPGQGLQFLFEYFSETQRNKGNFPGRFSGRQFSNSRSEMNVSTLELGDSALYLCASSLGHIDSNQPQHFGDGTRLSIL.